This TCR beta chain came from a study of T cells after yellow fever vaccination. This clonotype was observed many times. Its antigen is unknown. V gave up 6 bases and J gave up 9 bases, with 18 bases separating them. Germline CDR1 is KGHSH and CDR2 is LQKENI. The CDR3 length is 14 residues. MiXCR, applied by TCRdb to the 5' RACE reads, yields one record per CDR3 protein. The table records 300,000 to 450,000 distinct CDR3 sequences, about 7.8% of them present only once. Study results and caveats: Clonotypes appearing in both CD4 and CD8 compartments existed, and their share was small. Contaminating bulk clonotypes could be abundant in FACS-sorted repertoires. A weaker but faster secondary response was observed, peaking on day 5 versus 15.

Here the sequenced sample was PBMCs, taken around 45 days after the first yellow fever vaccination. The TCR comes from a man younger than 35 who received the YFV17D yellow fever vaccine. The gene calls are TRBV18 and TRBJ2-4; D is perhaps TRBD1 or TRBD2 (5 bases each). The CDR3 sequence is CASSQSGDVSIQYF. CDR3 nucleotides: TGTGCCAGCTCTCAATCCGGGGACGTGAGCATTCAGTACTTC.